This TCR beta chain appears in the sequencing data of a study of identical twins. This clonotype was counted only a few times. Its antigen remains unknown. A universal primer binding site was introduced by template switching. The final cDNA contained unique molecular identifiers. TCRdb fed the 5' RACE reads into MiXCR, producing one record per CDR3 protein. There are hundreds of thousands of distinct CDR3 sequences in the sample; about 12% occur only once, and about 1.5% lies in the top ten. Study-wide findings and caveats: The conclusions drew on cross-sectional statistical analysis instead of tracking the same donors. While abundant cord blood beta clonotypes carried fewer insertions, memory repertoires showed no such pattern.

V was clipped by 0 bases and J by 0 bases, with 15 bases between them. The CDR3 consists of 18 residues. Germline CDR1 reads LGHNA; CDR2 reads YNFKEQ. The data were also submitted as part of a second study, on yellow fever vaccine responses in identical twins. As reported in that work: Twins reportedly appeared to share part of their vaccine T cell response while keeping part individual.

The V call is TRBV4-2, the J call TRBJ2-1; either TRBD1 or TRBD2 may fit D (5 bases each). The source material was PBMCs. The receptor's source is a woman younger than 35 in good health. As DNA, the CDR3 is TGTGCCAGCAGCCAAGACCCACCAGGGACCAGCTCCTACAATGAGCAGTTCTTC. It specifies CASSQDPPGTSSYNEQFF.